The T cell receptor (beta chain) under discussion was sequenced for a study of T cells in Graves' hyperthyroidism and ophthalmopathy. Study results and caveats: Model-based prediction identified ophthalmopathy a median 6.5 months prior to its onset. Blood also contained most expanded thyroid clonotypes above 0.001.

Regarding this clonotype: Its antigen is still unknown.

Amplified TCR beta CDR3 regions came from RNA transcripts. With the HTBI primer set, the TCR CDR3 went through a first round of RT-PCR. MiXCR, run by TCRdb on the multiplex PCR reads, gives a single entry per CDR3 protein. The sample yields some 650,000 distinct CDR3 sequences, roughly 16% seen once. Germline lookup yields CDR1 MGHRA and CDR2 YSYEKL. The length of the CDR3 is 14 residues. The V end was cut by 0 bases, the J end by 2 bases, with 6 bases between. Active moderate-to-severe ophthalmopathy, Clinical Activity Score at least 3, NOSPECS at least 4, under 3 months' duration. Sequenced sample: blood. The TCR comes from a woman aged 40 to 50 with Graves' ophthalmopathy. The chain combines TRBV4-1 with TRBJ2-3; D is unresolved. CDR3 amino acids: CASSQDEFTDTQYF. CDR3 sequence (DNA): TGCGCCAGCAGCCAAGACGAATTCACAGATACGCAGTATTTT.